This T cell receptor beta chain derives from a study of cytomegalovirus exposure and HLA in healthy donors. The CDR3 loop spans 14 amino acids. From germline, CDR1 is SGHTA and CDR2 FQGNSA. V lost 5 bases and J 5 bases, leaving 13 bases between the germline ends. Amplification used 60 Vbeta primers and 13 Jbeta primers. Using immunoSEQ multiplex PCR, the repertoire was profiled, and TCRdb retains in-frame clones only, with some absent. The data show about 90,000 clones, 60% to 85% seen once. This sequence joins TRBV7-2 and TRBJ2-1; D may be TRBD2 (6 bases). The receptor was isolated from a woman in her 40s in good health and CMV-seropositive. The material sequenced was PBMCs. The CDR3 nucleotides are TGTGCCAGCAGCGCCCGGAGGGAAGACAATGAGCAGTTCTTC. Encoded protein: CASSARREDNEQFF. Looking up the rest from reference TRBV7-2 and TRBJ2-1 gives the full variable domain: GAGVSQSPSNKVTEKGKDVELRCDPISGHTALYWYRQSLGQGLEFLIYFQGNSAPDKSGLPSDRFSAERTGGSVSTLTIQRTQQEDSAVYLCASSARREDNEQFFGPGTRLTVL.